These T cell receptor beta chains were read from a single sample in a study of blood T cell repertoires in COVID-19. The protocol was immunoSEQ multiplex PCR, while the TCRdb copy is restricted to in-frame clones and leaves out a portion. The table includes a few hundred thousand clones, roughly 85% detected once. The specimen was PBMCs or T cells enriched from blood (not recorded which). These TCRs come from a woman aged 45-59 years who had been exposed to COVID-19. Both conserved end residues are trimmed from each CDR3. Each record gives: CDR3 length, J gene, V gene, CDR3 protein.

cdr3_length: 12; j_call: TRBJ1-5; v_call: TRBV5-6; cdr3_aa: ASTRRGDNQPQH
cdr3_length: 14; j_call: TRBJ1-1; v_call: TRBV5-1; cdr3_aa: ASSLGLIGWNTEAF
cdr3_length: 11; j_call: TRBJ1-2; v_call: TRBV4-1; cdr3_aa: ASSPQGSYGYT
cdr3_length: 14; j_call: TRBJ1-5; v_call: TRBV27; cdr3_aa: ASSLSAGESNQPQH
cdr3_length: 10; j_call: TRBJ1-1; v_call: TRBV24-1; cdr3_aa: ATSDLNGGAF
cdr3_length: 13; j_call: TRBJ2-7; v_call: TRBV7-2; cdr3_aa: ASSSGGQRSYEQY
cdr3_length: 10; j_call: TRBJ2-2; v_call: TRBV29-1; cdr3_aa: SGGTPGGELF
cdr3_length: 10; j_call: TRBJ1-4; v_call: TRBV3-1/TRBV3-2; cdr3_aa: ASSEDGGKLF
cdr3_length: 13; j_call: TRBJ2-2; v_call: TRBV6-2/TRBV6-3; cdr3_aa: ASSYITTLTGELF
cdr3_length: 11; j_call: TRBJ1-1; v_call: TRBV12-5; cdr3_aa: ASGLPPVTEAF
cdr3_length: 10; j_call: TRBJ1-1; v_call: TRBV11-2; cdr3_aa: ASSLARSEAF
cdr3_length: 13; j_call: TRBJ2-2; v_call: TRBV6-6; cdr3_aa: ASRAGTGSTGELF
cdr3_length: 13; j_call: TRBJ2-2; v_call: TRBV19; cdr3_aa: ASSLSGTRTGELF
cdr3_length: 11; j_call: TRBJ1-2; v_call: TRBV12-5; cdr3_aa: ASGLGGHNGYT
cdr3_length: 13; j_call: TRBJ2-5; v_call: TRBV5-1; cdr3_aa: ASSRRTGSQETQY
cdr3_length: 13; j_call: TRBJ2-6; v_call: TRBV7-9; cdr3_aa: ASSRTGAGANVLT
cdr3_length: 13; j_call: TRBJ1-2; v_call: TRBV11-1; cdr3_aa: ASSRNVQGADGYT
cdr3_length: 12; j_call: TRBJ1-5; v_call: TRBV2; cdr3_aa: ASTSGGFHQPQH
cdr3_length: 13; j_call: TRBJ2-3; v_call: TRBV5-1; cdr3_aa: ASSPSGGVSDTQY
cdr3_length: 13; j_call: TRBJ1-4; v_call: TRBV7-9; cdr3_aa: ASSLRAGGVEKLF
cdr3_length: 13; j_call: TRBJ1-4; v_call: TRBV6-2/TRBV6-3; cdr3_aa: ASSYSGLTNEKLF
cdr3_length: 14; j_call: TRBJ1-1; v_call: TRBV29-1; cdr3_aa: SVEGGTGAYWGEAF
cdr3_length: 14; j_call: TRBJ2-5; v_call: TRBV5-4; cdr3_aa: ASSPRGGGVRETQY
cdr3_length: 14; j_call: TRBJ2-7; v_call: TRBV10-3; cdr3_aa: AISESGGASSYEQY
cdr3_length: 11; j_call: TRBJ1-4; v_call: TRBV10-3; cdr3_aa: AISGQGDEKLF
cdr3_length: 12; j_call: TRBJ1-3; v_call: TRBV3-1/TRBV3-2; cdr3_aa: ASRHGVAGNTIY
cdr3_length: 11; j_call: TRBJ2-3; v_call: TRBV11-3; cdr3_aa: ASSFYPGSAQY
cdr3_length: 13; j_call: TRBJ2-1; v_call: TRBV6-6; cdr3_aa: ASSYPGSGDDEQF
cdr3_length: 14; j_call: TRBJ1-1; v_call: TRBV28; cdr3_aa: ASSSPGMLMNTEAF
cdr3_length: 11; j_call: TRBJ1-1; v_call: TRBV7-8; cdr3_aa: ASSLNQNTEAF
cdr3_length: 14; j_call: TRBJ1-6; v_call: TRBV7-2; cdr3_aa: ASSSQGGGYNSPLH
cdr3_length: 10; j_call: TRBJ2-7; v_call: TRBV29-1; cdr3_aa: SVARGRYEQY
cdr3_length: 10; j_call: TRBJ2-2; v_call: TRBV3-1/TRBV3-2; cdr3_aa: ASSFRTGELF
cdr3_length: 13; j_call: TRBJ2-7; v_call: TRBV29-1; cdr3_aa: SANLLAGGNYEQY
cdr3_length: 12; j_call: TRBJ1-1; v_call: TRBV4-2; cdr3_aa: ASSQGQGNTEAF
cdr3_length: 13; j_call: TRBJ1-5; v_call: TRBV19; cdr3_aa: ASNADRGANQPQH
cdr3_length: 13; j_call: TRBJ1-1; v_call: TRBV11-2; cdr3_aa: ASSLLPSLNTEAF
cdr3_length: 12; j_call: TRBJ2-1; v_call: TRBV27; cdr3_aa: ASSFFGQSNEQF
cdr3_length: 14; j_call: TRBJ1-1; v_call: TRBV5-1; cdr3_aa: ASSFRSSRGGTEAF
cdr3_length: 13; j_call: TRBJ2-5; v_call: TRBV15; cdr3_aa: ATSRGRASGETQY
cdr3_length: 15; j_call: TRBJ1-1; v_call: TRBV19; cdr3_aa: ASSRTGTGYLGTEAF
cdr3_length: 12; j_call: TRBJ2-2; v_call: TRBV6-5; cdr3_aa: ASTLGQSTGELF
cdr3_length: 12; j_call: TRBJ1-1; v_call: TRBV28; cdr3_aa: ASSTTGVRTEAF